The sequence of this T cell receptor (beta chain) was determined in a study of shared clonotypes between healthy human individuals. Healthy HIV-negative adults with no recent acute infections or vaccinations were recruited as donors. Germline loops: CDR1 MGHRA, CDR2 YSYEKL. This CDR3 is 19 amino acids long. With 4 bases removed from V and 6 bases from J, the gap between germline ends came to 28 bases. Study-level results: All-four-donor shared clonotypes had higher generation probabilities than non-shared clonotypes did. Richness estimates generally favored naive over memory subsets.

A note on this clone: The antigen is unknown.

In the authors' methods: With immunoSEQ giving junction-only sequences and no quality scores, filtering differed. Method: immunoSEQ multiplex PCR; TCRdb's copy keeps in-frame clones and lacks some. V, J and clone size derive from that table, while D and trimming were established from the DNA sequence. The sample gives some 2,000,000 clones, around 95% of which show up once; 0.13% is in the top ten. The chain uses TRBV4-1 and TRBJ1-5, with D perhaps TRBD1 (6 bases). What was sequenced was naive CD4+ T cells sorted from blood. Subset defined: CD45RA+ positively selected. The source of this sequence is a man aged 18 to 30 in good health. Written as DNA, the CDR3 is TGCGCCAGCAGCCGGAACCCTACACAGGGAATGAGCAACGGTCAGCCCCAGCATTTT. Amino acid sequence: CASSRNPTQGMSNGQPQHF.